The rows below give T cell receptor beta chains drawn from one sample of a study of T-cell memory formation after mild COVID-19. TCRdb itself ran the 5' RACE reads through MiXCR, one entry per CDR3 protein. The top ten hold roughly 2% of the sample, which has about 130,000 distinct CDR3 sequences, 5% to 6.5% seen once. Sequencing was carried out using PBMCs or a T cell subset sorted from them (not recorded which). Receptors were obtained from an adult woman who had mild COVID-19 (a few samples of this study predate the infection). Cell type and time point are not known. Each CDR3 is given with its conserved first and last residue. Fields, in order: D gene, V gene, clone size, J gene, CDR3 DNA, CDR3 protein. A D gene is named only where the DNA matches it firmly. Not every row has a clone size; where given, it reads once, few, many or a size class.

d_gene: -
v_gene: TRBV20-1
abundance: many
j_gene: TRBJ2-3
CDR3nt: TGCAGCCCGTCTAGTGCAGATACGCAGTATTTT
CDR3aa: CSPSSADTQYF

d_gene: TRBD1
v_gene: TRBV7-2
abundance: few
j_gene: TRBJ2-7
CDR3nt: TGTGCCAGCAGCAAGCTGGACAGGGGGCCGGGTGGGCAGTACTTC
CDR3aa: CASSKLDRGPGGQYF

d_gene: TRBD2
v_gene: TRBV5-1
abundance: -
j_gene: TRBJ2-1
CDR3nt: TGCGCCAGCAGCGGATCTAGCGGGTACTACAATGAGCAGTTCTTC
CDR3aa: CASSGSSGYYNEQFF

d_gene: TRBD2
v_gene: TRBV7-2
abundance: many
j_gene: TRBJ2-4
CDR3nt: TGTGCCAGCAGCTTGGGCGGGAGCAAAAACATTCAGTACTTC
CDR3aa: CASSLGGSKNIQYF

d_gene: -
v_gene: TRBV29-1
abundance: -
j_gene: TRBJ2-1
CDR3nt: TGCAGCGTAAAAATACAGGAGAAGTTCGGTCAAATCCAGTTCTTC
CDR3aa: CSVKIQEKFGQIQFF

d_gene: -
v_gene: TRBV7-3
abundance: many
j_gene: TRBJ2-1
CDR3nt: TGTGCCAGCAGCCCGACTAGGGGTACCTACAATGAGCAGTTCTTC
CDR3aa: CASSPTRGTYNEQFF

d_gene: -
v_gene: TRBV7-9
abundance: few
j_gene: TRBJ1-2
CDR3nt: TGTGCCACCCCAGGGGACGGACTACGCTATGGCTACACCTTC
CDR3aa: CATPGDGLRYGYTF

d_gene: TRBD2
v_gene: TRBV2
abundance: -
j_gene: TRBJ2-6
CDR3nt: TGTGCCAGCAGGCGGGAGTCCCTAGGCTCTGGGGCCAACGTCCTGACTTTC
CDR3aa: CASRRESLGSGANVLTF

d_gene: -
v_gene: TRBV20-1
abundance: many
j_gene: TRBJ2-5
CDR3nt: TGCAGTGCTAGGATGGAGACCCAGTACTTC
CDR3aa: CSARMETQYF

d_gene: -
v_gene: TRBV14
abundance: -
j_gene: TRBJ2-1
CDR3nt: TGTGCCAGCAGCCGTCAGGGGCCGATCGGAATAGAGCAGTTCTTC
CDR3aa: CASSRQGPIGIEQFF

d_gene: -
v_gene: TRBV7-8
abundance: few
j_gene: TRBJ1-2
CDR3nt: TGTGCCAGCAGCTTAGAGTTTGGGGAGAATTACTATGGCTACACCTTC
CDR3aa: CASSLEFGENYYGYTF

d_gene: -
v_gene: TRBV3-1
abundance: few
j_gene: TRBJ1-6
CDR3nt: TGTGCCAGCAGCCTGAATGAGGCAAATTCACCCCTCCACTTT
CDR3aa: CASSLNEANSPLHF

d_gene: -
v_gene: TRBV5-1
abundance: many
j_gene: TRBJ2-4
CDR3nt: TGCGCCAGCAGCTTGGAGGGGGATCCCCCCTGGGACATTCAGTACTTC
CDR3aa: CASSLEGDPPWDIQYF

d_gene: TRBD1
v_gene: TRBV13
abundance: many
j_gene: TRBJ2-7
CDR3nt: TGTGCCAGCAGCTTACGGCAGGGGGTCTTCTCCGAGCAGTACTTC
CDR3aa: CASSLRQGVFSEQYF

d_gene: -
v_gene: TRBV2
abundance: many
j_gene: TRBJ1-5
CDR3nt: TGTGCCAGCAGTGCCCAGGTCAATCAGCCCCAGCATTTT
CDR3aa: CASSAQVNQPQHF

d_gene: -
v_gene: TRBV15
abundance: many
j_gene: TRBJ2-3
CDR3nt: TGTGCCACCAGCAGACCGTCAGGCGGGCGCACAGATACGCAGTATTTT
CDR3aa: CATSRPSGGRTDTQYF

d_gene: -
v_gene: TRBV6-2/TRBV6-3
abundance: -
j_gene: TRBJ1-2
CDR3nt: TGTGCCAGCCGCCCCGTCGGGGGTCATGTTACCTTC
CDR3aa: CASRPVGGHVTF

d_gene: -
v_gene: TRBV7-2
abundance: many
j_gene: TRBJ2-1
CDR3nt: TGTGCCAGCAGCTTAGCCCAGGGGTCCTACAATGAGCAGTTCTTC
CDR3aa: CASSLAQGSYNEQFF

d_gene: -
v_gene: TRBV4-1
abundance: -
j_gene: TRBJ1-1
CDR3nt: TGCGCCAGCAGCCAACGGGAAGTTACTGAAGCTTTCTTT
CDR3aa: CASSQREVTEAFF

d_gene: -
v_gene: TRBV30
abundance: -
j_gene: TRBJ1-4
CDR3nt: TGTGCCTGGAGTGTACTAAGGGAAAAACTGTTTTTT
CDR3aa: CAWSVLREKLFF

d_gene: -
v_gene: TRBV27
abundance: many
j_gene: TRBJ1-1
CDR3nt: TGTGCCAGCAAACGGTACCCTAACACTGAAGCTTTCTTT
CDR3aa: CASKRYPNTEAFF

d_gene: -
v_gene: TRBV9
abundance: -
j_gene: TRBJ1-2
CDR3nt: TGTGCCAGCAGCCTCCGGGACCAGGTCTATGGCTACACCTTC
CDR3aa: CASSLRDQVYGYTF

d_gene: -
v_gene: TRBV12-3/TRBV12-4
abundance: few
j_gene: TRBJ1-2
CDR3nt: TGTGCCAGCAGTCTCCGCAGCTATGGCTACACCTTC
CDR3aa: CASSLRSYGYTF

d_gene: -
v_gene: TRBV6-5
abundance: -
j_gene: TRBJ2-1
CDR3nt: TGTGCCAGCAGTTACTCTCCGACCCGGACCCTCGACTACAATGAGCAGTTCTTC
CDR3aa: CASSYSPTRTLDYNEQFF

d_gene: -
v_gene: TRBV7-3
abundance: -
j_gene: TRBJ1-1
CDR3nt: TGTGCCAGCAGCTTAGTTACTACCACTGAAGCTTTCTTT
CDR3aa: CASSLVTTTEAFF

d_gene: TRBD1
v_gene: TRBV20-1
abundance: many
j_gene: TRBJ2-1
CDR3nt: TGCAGTGCTAGTCGGACAGGGTCCTACAATGAGCAGTTCTTC
CDR3aa: CSASRTGSYNEQFF

d_gene: -
v_gene: TRBV29-1
abundance: -
j_gene: TRBJ1-1
CDR3nt: TGCAGCGCGGGGGGCAGCTTTAATACTGAAGCTTTCTTT
CDR3aa: CSAGGSFNTEAFF

d_gene: TRBD1
v_gene: TRBV7-3
abundance: many
j_gene: TRBJ1-2
CDR3nt: TGTGCCAGCAGCTTAAGTAGTACAGGGGGCGCTTCTGGCTACACCTTC
CDR3aa: CASSLSSTGGASGYTF

d_gene: TRBD1
v_gene: TRBV5-1
abundance: many
j_gene: TRBJ1-1
CDR3nt: TGCGCCAGCAGCCCTCCCGGGACAGGGCTCACTGAAGCTTTCTTT
CDR3aa: CASSPPGTGLTEAFF

d_gene: -
v_gene: TRBV19
abundance: -
j_gene: TRBJ2-3
CDR3nt: TGTGCCAGTAGTAGATGGGACGGCACAGATACGCAGTATTTT
CDR3aa: CASSRWDGTDTQYF

d_gene: TRBD1
v_gene: TRBV5-1
abundance: few
j_gene: TRBJ1-1
CDR3nt: TGCGCCAGCAGCTTGGTGGCAGGGGGCGCGTTAAAGTTGAACACTGAAGCTTTCTTT
CDR3aa: CASSLVAGGALKLNTEAFF